This TCR beta chain was documented in a study of cytomegalovirus exposure and HLA in healthy donors. Vbeta (60) and Jbeta (13) primers were used in the PCR. Some clones are missing from TCRdb's copy, which holds only in-frame ones; the method was immunoSEQ multiplex PCR. The data show 95,000 to 150,000 clones, over 75% seen once. This clone appeared once. Its target is not known. Study-wide findings and caveats: There were a few CMV-associated chains whose specificity for CMV antigens was confirmed in vitro. Rarity held for most TCR sequences, but there were some public TCRs that occurred in many donors. What TCR beta sequences reportedly achieved was accurate prediction of HLA-A and HLA-B alleles in most subjects. It was reported in a later analysis that an Asian-associated ancestry cluster showed fewer N-insertions than the roughly 710-donor mean.

The J segment lost 3 bases and the V segment lost 5 bases, leaving 3 bases of the junction unmatched. Germline values: CDR1 MNHEY, CDR2 SVGAGI. The CDR3 sequence is 13 residues long. The chain joins TRBV6-5 to TRBJ2-7; 8 bases align to TRBD1. The sample comprised PBMCs. The TCR sequence derives from a man younger than 35 in good health and CMV-seropositive. CDR3: CASSPGGRYEQYF. In DNA, the CDR3 is TGTGCCAGCAGTCCAGGGGGCCGCTACGAGCAGTACTTC.